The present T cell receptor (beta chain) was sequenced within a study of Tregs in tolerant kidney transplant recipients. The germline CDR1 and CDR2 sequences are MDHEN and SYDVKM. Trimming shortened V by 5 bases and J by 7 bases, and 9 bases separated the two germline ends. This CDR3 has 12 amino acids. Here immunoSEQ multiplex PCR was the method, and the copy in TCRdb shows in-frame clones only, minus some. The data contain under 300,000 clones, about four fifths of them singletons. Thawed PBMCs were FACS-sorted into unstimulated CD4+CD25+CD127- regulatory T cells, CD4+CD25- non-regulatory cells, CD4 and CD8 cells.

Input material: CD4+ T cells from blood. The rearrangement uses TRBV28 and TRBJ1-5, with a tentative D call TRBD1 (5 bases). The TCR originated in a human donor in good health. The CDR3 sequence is CASSETGQPQHF. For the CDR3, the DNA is TGTGCCAGCAGTGAAACAGGACAGCCCCAGCATTTT.